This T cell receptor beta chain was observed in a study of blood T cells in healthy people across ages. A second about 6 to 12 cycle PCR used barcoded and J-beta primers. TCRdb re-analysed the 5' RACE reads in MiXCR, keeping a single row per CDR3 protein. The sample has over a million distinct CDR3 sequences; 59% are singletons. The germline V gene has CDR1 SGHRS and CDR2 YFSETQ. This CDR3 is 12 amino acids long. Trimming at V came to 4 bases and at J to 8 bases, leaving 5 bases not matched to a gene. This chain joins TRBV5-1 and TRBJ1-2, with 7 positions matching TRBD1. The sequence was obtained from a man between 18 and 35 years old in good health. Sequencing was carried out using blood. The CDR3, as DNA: TGCGCCAGCAGCAGGGACAGAAACGGCTACACCTTC. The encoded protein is CASSRDRNGYTF. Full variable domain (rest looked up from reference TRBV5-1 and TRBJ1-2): KAGVTQTPRYLIKTRGQQVTLSCSPISGHRSVSWYQQTPGQGLQFLFEYFSETQRNKGNFPGRFSGRQFSNSRSEMNVSTLELGDSALYLCASSRDRNGYTFGSGTRLTVV.